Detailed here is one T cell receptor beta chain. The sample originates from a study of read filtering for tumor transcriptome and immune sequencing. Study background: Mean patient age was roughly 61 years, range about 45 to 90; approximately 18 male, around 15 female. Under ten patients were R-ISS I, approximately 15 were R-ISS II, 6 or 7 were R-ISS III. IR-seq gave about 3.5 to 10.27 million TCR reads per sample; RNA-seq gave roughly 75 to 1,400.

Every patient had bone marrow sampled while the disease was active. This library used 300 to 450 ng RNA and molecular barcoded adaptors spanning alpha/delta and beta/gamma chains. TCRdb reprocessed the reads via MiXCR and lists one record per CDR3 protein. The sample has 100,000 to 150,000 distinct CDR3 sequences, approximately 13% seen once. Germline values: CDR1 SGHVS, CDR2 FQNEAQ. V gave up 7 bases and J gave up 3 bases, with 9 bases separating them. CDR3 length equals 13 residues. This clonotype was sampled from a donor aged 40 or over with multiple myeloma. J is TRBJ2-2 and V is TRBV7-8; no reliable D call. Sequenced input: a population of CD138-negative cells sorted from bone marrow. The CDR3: CASNSLDTGELFF. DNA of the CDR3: TGTGCCAGCAACTCCCTTGACACCGGGGAGCTGTTTTTT.